This TCR beta chain was identified in a study of cytomegalovirus exposure and HLA in healthy donors. Study-wide background: There were roughly 120 million unique TCR beta sequences, drawn from roughly 200 million T cells, in an earlier analysis. Study findings and constraints: Reports indicate that TCR beta sequences accurately predicted the HLA-A and HLA-B alleles of most subjects. Earlier findings revealed that most TCR beta V segments proved productive either about 87% or about 30% of the time.

This PCR relied on a set of 60 Vbeta primers and 13 Jbeta primers. Libraries were prepared by immunoSEQ multiplex PCR; TCRdb keeps only in-frame clonotypes and omits some of them. This table holds roughly 190,000 clones, roughly 73% found once. On this clone: Its antigen is still unknown.

V was pared by 3 bases and J by 6 bases, with 11 bases of the junction left unmatched. The CDR3 is 15 amino acids. The V gene's germline CDR1 is MNHEY and CDR2 SMNVEV (reference sequence). The origin of this receptor is a female donor in good health and CMV-seronegative. This chain connects TRBV27 to TRBJ2-7; 7 bases match TRBD1. The material sequenced was PBMCs. The CDR3 DNA is TGTGCCAGCAGTTTCACCGGGACAGCTTGGGTCGAGCAGTACTTC. Protein: CASSFTGTAWVEQYF.